The 29 T cell receptor beta chains below come from one sample, sequenced in a study of T cell repertoires in cytomegalovirus infection. For these TCRs, the target antigens are not known. TCRdb independently ran MiXCR on the reads; one entry per CDR3 protein. Counted here are over 45,000 distinct CDR3 sequences, 15% to 25% occurring once; the ten biggest clones make up less than 70%. The sample here was CD8+ T cells from cultured PBMCs, taken from culture after CMV antigen stimulation. These receptors all come from a human donor in good health (CMV status not recorded). Some clones in this sample may be carry-over from other donors' samples.

The chain links TRBV3-1 to TRBJ2-2; 11 nucleotides line up with TRBD2. The CDR3 has 17 amino acids. Per germline, CDR1 LGHDT and CDR2 YNNKEL (reference sequence). Unmatched junction bases numbered 10, after V lost 3 bases and J lost 7 bases. The CDR3 here is CASSHRTSGSLSGELFF. CDR3 DNA sequence: TGTGCCAGCAGCCACCGCACTAGCGGGAGCTTAAGCGGGGAGCTGTTTTTT.

This clonotype was seen more than once but under ten times. V usage is TRBV7-2 and J usage is TRBJ2-1; D is perhaps TRBD2 (6 bases). The CDR3 totals 14 residues. Trimming shortened V by 2 bases and J by 7 bases, and 12 bases separated the two germline ends. Germline V gives CDR1 SGHTA, CDR2 FQGNSA. DNA of the CDR3: TGTGCCAGCAGCTTAAACGGGGCGGGGAATGAGCAGTTCTTC. This encodes CASSLNGAGNEQFF.

At least ten counts were recorded for this clonotype. The V and J genes are TRBV6-4 and TRBJ2-1; no definite D call. Germline lookup yields CDR1 MRHNA and CDR2 SNTAGT. The CDR3 spans 15 residues. The V end was cut by 0 bases, the J end by 3 bases, with 9 bases between. The CDR3 protein is CASSDSDGFYNEQFF. DNA of the CDR3: TGTGCCAGCAGTGACTCGGACGGATTCTACAATGAGCAGTTCTTC.

With regard to this clonotype: This may be a read error: a much more frequent sequence differs by one nucleotide. This chain connects TRBV19 to TRBJ1-4; TRBD1 aligns across 7 bases. This CDR3 comprises 15 residues. The germline CDR1 and CDR2 sequences are LNHDA and SQIVND (reference sequence). CDR3 nucleotides: TGTGCCAGTAGTACAGGGGGTCTAACTAGTGAAAAACTGTTTTTT. This translates into CASSTGGLTSEKLFF.

This clonotype was counted at least ten times. The rearrangement joins TRBV7-6 to TRBJ2-3; D gene ambiguous. Trimming pared 5 bases from V and 2 bases from J, leaving 11 bases between. Germline V gene sequence: CDR1 SGHVS, CDR2 FNYEAQ. This CDR3 is built from 14 residues. CDR3 loop: CASSPRRDTDTQYF. The CDR3 nucleotides read TGTGCCAGCAGCCCCCGAAGGGACACAGATACGCAGTATTTT.

The rearrangement uses TRBV5-4 and TRBJ2-7; tentatively, D is TRBD1 (5 bases). CDR1 SGHNT and CDR2 YYREEE come from the germline V gene (reference sequence). CDR3 length equals 12 residues. Trimming removed 6 bases from V and 2 bases from J, with 9 bases in between. In DNA form, the CDR3 reads TGTGCCAGCACAGACAGAACCTACGAGCAGTACTTC. Amino acids: CASTDRTYEQYF.

This rearrangement joins TRBV18 to TRBJ1-2, with TRBD1 matching 7 bases. Trimming removed 3 bases from V and 3 bases from J; junction bases left unmatched: 7. Per the germline V gene, CDR1 is KGHSH and CDR2 is LQKENI. The CDR3 contains 15 residues. CDR3 nucleotides: TGTGCCAGCTCACCTTCCCGGGACAGACACTATGGCTACACCTTC. It codes for CASSPSRDRHYGYTF.

This clonotype showed up just a few times. The gene calls are TRBV6-8 and TRBJ2-5, with 9 bases identical to TRBD2. Looked up from germline, CDR1 is MNHGY and CDR2 is SAAAGT. The CDR3 consists of 17 residues. The junction had 8 bases not matched to a gene; V was cut back by 0 bases and J by 3 bases. The CDR3 DNA is TGTGCCAGCAGTTACTCGAACGGCGGGAGGGCCGAAGAGACCCAGTACTTC. Translation gives CASSYSNGGRAEETQYF.

The V gene is TRBV12-3 or TRBV12-4, the J gene TRBJ1-1; 7 nucleotides line up with TRBD1. CDR3 length equals 14 residues. Trimming removed 7 bases from V and 5 bases from J; junction bases left unmatched: 10. Here the CDR3 reads CASNLRTGGTEAFF. The DNA for the CDR3 is TGTGCCAGCAATCTAAGGACAGGCGGAACTGAAGCTTTCTTT.

The chain uses TRBV19 and TRBJ1-5; the D is unclear. From germline, CDR1 is LNHDA and CDR2 SQIVND (reference sequence). V lost 0 bases and J 5 bases, leaving 2 bases between the germline ends. The CDR3 has 12 amino acids. The CDR3, as DNA: TGTGCCAGTAGTATAGAGGATCAGCCCCAGCATTTT. Protein sequence: CASSIEDQPQHF.

The gene calls are TRBV14 and TRBJ1-1, with TRBD1 as a possible D gene (6 bases). The CDR3 runs 12 residues. Trimming took off 1 base at V and 11 bases at J, with 11 bases between the two ends. CDR1 is SGHDN and CDR2 is FVKESK in the germline V gene. The CDR3 DNA reads as TGTGCCAGCAGCCAAGTGGCAGGGGATGCTTTCTTT. Residues: CASSQVAGDAFF.

This chain connects TRBV2 to TRBJ2-7; D uncertain. Trimming cost V 1 base and J 2 bases, with 9 bases left between them. This CDR3 has 14 residues. CDR1 is SNHLY and CDR2 is FYNNEI in the germline V gene. The CDR3 bases are TGTGCCAGCAGTGAAGTAGCTGCCACCTACGAGCAGTACTTC. Translating gives CASSEVAATYEQYF.

In this sample, this clonotype turned up many times. The chain uses TRBV27 and TRBJ1-1, with a weak D call TRBD1 (6 bases). Trimming left V 2 bases short and J 5 bases short, with 12 bases between. Germline values: CDR1 MNHEY, CDR2 SMNVEV (reference sequence). The CDR3 contains 14 residues. CDR3 amino acids: CASSLRTDGTEAFF. The CDR3 nucleotides are TGTGCCAGCAGTTTACGGACAGACGGGACTGAAGCTTTCTTT.

In this sample, this clonotype turned up a few times. This chain links TRBV27 with TRBJ2-1; 9 bases are a match to TRBD1. V was pared by 5 bases and J by 7 bases, with 6 bases of the junction left unmatched. The CDR3 consists of 14 residues. CDR1 MNHEY and CDR2 SMNVEV come from the germline V gene (reference sequence). CDR3 coding DNA: TGTGCCAGCAGTGGGACAGGGTCATTAAATGAGCAGTTCTTC. Amino acid sequence: CASSGTGSLNEQFF.

The V gene is TRBV7-4, the J gene TRBJ2-7; D call uncertain. Per the germline V gene, CDR1 is SGHVT and CDR2 is SQSDAQ. V lost 0 bases and J lost 5, with 17 bases in between. The CDR3 covers 16 residues. This CDR3 is CASSLASAAKLHEQYF. The CDR3 DNA reads as TGTGCCAGCAGCTTAGCGTCCGCAGCCAAGCTCCACGAGCAGTACTTC.

The rearrangement links TRBV2 to TRBJ1-1; 8 bases fit TRBD1. V gave up 3 bases and J gave up 0 bases; unmatched junction bases: 15. The CDR3 extends over 19 amino acids. The germline V gene encodes CDR1 SNHLY and CDR2 FYNNEI. In DNA form, the CDR3 reads TGTGCCAGCAGTGAGGAGGGACAGGCCACCCTGCGGATGAACACTGAAGCTTTCTTT. It codes for CASSEEGQATLRMNTEAFF.

This clonotype was detected many times. The chain links TRBV6-2 or TRBV6-3 to TRBJ2-7; either TRBD1 or TRBD2 may fit D (6 bases each). Germline V CDR1 and CDR2: MNHEY, SVGEGT. Trimming shortened V by 6 bases and J by 0 bases, and 18 bases separated the two germline ends. The CDR3 extends over 16 amino acids. The CDR3 protein is CASSQQGAGSSYEQYF. In DNA, the CDR3 is TGTGCCAGCAGCCAACAGGGAGCGGGCAGCTCCTACGAGCAGTACTTC.

This clonotype has at least ten counts. This chain joins TRBV27 and TRBJ2-1; 10 nucleotides align to TRBD2. This CDR3 is built from 15 residues. The V gene's germline CDR1 is MNHEY and CDR2 SMNVEV (reference sequence). The V gene end was trimmed by 6 bases and the J gene end by 5 bases; junction bases not matched to a gene: 7. In DNA, the CDR3 is TGTGCCAGCAGGTCTGGACTAGCGGCTAACAATGAGCAGTTCTTC. The encoded protein is CASRSGLAANNEQFF.

This clonotype was detected a few times. The genes are TRBV9 and TRBJ2-7, with 8 bases fitting TRBD2. V was pared by 3 bases and J by 0 bases, with 5 bases of the junction left unmatched. This CDR3 has 15 amino acids. In germline, CDR1 is SGDLS, CDR2 YYNGEE. Here the CDR3 DNA reads TGTGCCAGCAGCGGACGAACTAGCGGCTCCTACGAGCAGTACTTC. Its protein product is CASSGRTSGSYEQYF.

The chain is built from TRBV25-1 and TRBJ1-2; TRBD1 matches 11 bases. V lost 5 bases to trimming and J lost 2 bases; unmatched junction nucleotides: 1. This CDR3 has 14 residues. Germline V lookup: CDR1 MGHDK, CDR2 SYGVNS. The CDR3 coding sequence is TGTGCCAGCAGTTGGGACAGGGGGAACTATGGCTACACCTTC. Residues: CASSWDRGNYGYTF.

This clonotype was seen only a few times. The chain couples TRBV19 to TRBJ2-7, with TRBD1 matching 7 bases. The CDR3 has 14 residues. Germline V gene sequence: CDR1 LNHDA, CDR2 SQIVND (reference sequence). After removal of 3 bases from V and 2 bases from J, the junction contained 4 bases not matched to a gene. CDR3 sequence reads: CASSIRDSAYEQYF. The CDR3 nucleotides are TGTGCCAGTAGTATTAGGGACAGTGCCTACGAGCAGTACTTC.

A note on this clonotype: A much larger clone differs by one base, so this may be a read error. The chain links TRBV11-2 to TRBJ2-1, with TRBD2 matching 7 bases. The germline V gene has CDR1 SGHAT and CDR2 FQNNGV. CDR3 length equals 14 residues. CDR3 protein: CASRFGGGYNEQFF. Written as DNA, the CDR3 is TGTGCCAGCCGCTTTGGGGGGGGGTACAATGAGCAGTTCTTC.

In this sample, this clonotype is medium-sized. This chain uses TRBV7-8 with TRBJ2-1; TRBD1 aligns across 9 bases. Germline lookup yields CDR1 SGHVS and CDR2 FQNEAQ. CDR3 length: 16 residues. Trimming cost V 2 bases and J 8 bases; bases outside gene matches: 10. The CDR3 nucleotides read TGTGCCAGCAGCTTATTGGCCGGGACAGGGTCCTATGAGCAGTTCTTC. It specifies CASSLLAGTGSYEQFF.

This clonotype was detected many times. The J gene is TRBJ2-5, the V gene TRBV4-2; no clear D. Germline V CDR1 and CDR2: LGHNA, YNFKEQ. V dropped 0 bases and J dropped 5 bases, with 7 bases sitting between them. CDR3 length equals 13 residues. Here the CDR3 DNA reads TGTGCCAGCAGCCAAGATCCGACGGAGACCCAGTACTTC. This codes for CASSQDPTETQYF.

The chain employs TRBV4-3 and TRBJ1-2; D uncertain. V was cut by 0 bases and J by 4 bases, with 12 bases left in between. CDR3 size: 15 residues. The germline gives CDR1 LGHNA, CDR2 YSLEER. This chain's CDR3 is CASSQDTMAGYGYTF. CDR3 sequence (DNA): TGCGCCAGCAGCCAAGATACGATGGCCGGCTATGGCTACACCTTC.

The chain is built from TRBV6-5 and TRBJ1-1; 8 nucleotides line up with TRBD1. Trimming took 0 bases from V and 3 from J; bases not matched to a gene: 6. This CDR3 region has 16 residues. Germline V gene data show CDR1 as MNHEY and CDR2 as SVGAGI. The CDR3 spells CASSYSKIQGDTEAFF. The DNA of the CDR3 is TGTGCCAGCAGTTACTCGAAAATACAGGGGGACACTGAAGCTTTCTTT.

The genes are TRBV7-9 and TRBJ1-4, with 9 bases matching TRBD1. The trim removed 5 bases at V and 0 bases at J, leaving 10 bases unmatched. CDR3 length: 18 amino acids. The germline gives CDR1 SEHNR, CDR2 FQNEAQ (reference sequence). In DNA, the CDR3 is TGTGCCAGCAGCCAGACGACAGGGGGAAAAGCAACTAATGAAAAACTGTTTTTT. Its translation: CASSQTTGGKATNEKLFF.

The table lists this clonotype with many counts. The chain has TRBV6-5 and TRBJ2-1, with 13 bases aligning to TRBD2. The length of the CDR3 is 14 residues. V shed 7 bases and J 9 bases; nucleotides not matched to a gene: 6. CDR1 and CDR2 from the germline V gene are MNHEY and SVGAGI. Here the CDR3 DNA reads TGTGCCAGCAAGCGGACTAGCGGGAGATCTGAGCAGTTCTTC. Protein: CASKRTSGRSEQFF.

V and J are TRBV11-3 and TRBJ2-2, with a tentative D call TRBD1 (5 bases). The V end was cut by 1 base, the J end by 3 bases, with 12 bases between. Germline CDR1 reads SGHNT; CDR2 reads YENEEA. The CDR3 is 16 amino acids. In DNA, the CDR3 is TGTGCCAGCAGCTTAGGGCAGGGCACCGACACCGGGGAGCTGTTTTTT. Residues: CASSLGQGTDTGELFF.